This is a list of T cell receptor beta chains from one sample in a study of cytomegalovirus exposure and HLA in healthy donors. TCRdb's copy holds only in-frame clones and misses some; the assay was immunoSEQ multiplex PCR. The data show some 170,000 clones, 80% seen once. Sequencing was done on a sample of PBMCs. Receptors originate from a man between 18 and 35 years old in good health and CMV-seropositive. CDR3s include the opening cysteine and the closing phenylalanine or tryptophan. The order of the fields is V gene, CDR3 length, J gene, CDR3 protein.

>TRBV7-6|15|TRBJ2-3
CASSYRGGDTDTQYF
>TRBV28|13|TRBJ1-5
CASSLQNNQPQHF
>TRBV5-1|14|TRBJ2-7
CASSLLAEIHEQYF
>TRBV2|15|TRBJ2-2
CASRGTGSNTGELFF
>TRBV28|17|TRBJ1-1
CASITSGTGRGNTEAFF
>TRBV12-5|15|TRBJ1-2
CASGLVPGTNYGYTF
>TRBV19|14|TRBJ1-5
CASSIQGANQPQHF
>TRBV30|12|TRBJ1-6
CAWATGASPLHF
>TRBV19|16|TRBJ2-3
CASSSKGLHRGDTQYF
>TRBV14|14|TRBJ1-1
CASSQRPGGMGAFF
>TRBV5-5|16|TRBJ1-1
CASSFPKGRGDTEAFF
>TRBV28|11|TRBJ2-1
CASLEYNEQFF
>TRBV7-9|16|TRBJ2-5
CASSTEGTVPPGTQYF
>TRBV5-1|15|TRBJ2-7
CASSLDSARTYEQYF
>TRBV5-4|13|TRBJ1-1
CASSMTGNTEAFF
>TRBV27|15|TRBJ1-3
CASRPTGGSGNTIYF
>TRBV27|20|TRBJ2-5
CASSLRLPDGTTSGQETQYF
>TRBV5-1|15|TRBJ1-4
CASSTLGGPDEKLFF
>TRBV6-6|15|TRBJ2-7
CASSYGGTPNYEQYF
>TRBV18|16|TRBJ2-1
CASSLAGTGSYNEQFF
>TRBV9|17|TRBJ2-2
CASSVRGTSVNTGELFF
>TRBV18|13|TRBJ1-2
CASSWAGDYGYTF
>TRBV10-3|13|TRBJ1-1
CAMRTGENTEAFF
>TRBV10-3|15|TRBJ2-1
CAISEWEGLENEQFF
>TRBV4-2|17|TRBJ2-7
CASSQGLSRQGTYEQYF
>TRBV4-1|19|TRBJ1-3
CASSQDPLFGQGLRNTIYF
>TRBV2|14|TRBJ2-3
CASTERRYTDTQYF
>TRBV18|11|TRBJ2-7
CASSPGDREVF
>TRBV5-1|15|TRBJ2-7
CASSLETSGSAEQYF
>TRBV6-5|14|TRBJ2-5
CASRAGLLQETQYF
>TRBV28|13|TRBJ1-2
CASSADRVDGYTF
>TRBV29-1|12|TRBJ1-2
CSAPGARGGYTF
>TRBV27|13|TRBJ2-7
CASSLTGSYEQYF
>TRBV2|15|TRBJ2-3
CASRGLAGDTDTQYF
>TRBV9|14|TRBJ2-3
CASSSEEGIDTQYF
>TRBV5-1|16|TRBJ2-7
CASRLTGGEGTHEQYF
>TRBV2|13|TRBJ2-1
CASRQAGINEQFF
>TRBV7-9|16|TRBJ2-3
CASSSPLAGDTDTQYF
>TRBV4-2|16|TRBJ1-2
CASSQDPMAGSYGYTF
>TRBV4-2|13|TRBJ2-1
CASSQAPGSEQFF